This T cell receptor beta chain was captured in a study of molecular identifiers for immune sequencing clone quantification. Study summary: Replicate RNA from approximately 20,000 or 100,000 naive CD8 T cells formed five aliquots; four were sequenced. Overall study findings and caveats: Over 97% of CMV-specific effector molecules, but under 1% of naive ones, were in clones above 20 copies.

The CD8+CD4-CCR7+CD45RA+ phenotype defined the sorted naive CD8 T cells. Both previously described methods and listed TCR primers were employed to make bulk TCR libraries. One entry per CDR3 protein, called by TCRdb with MiXCR from the PCR reads. The sample contains a few hundred thousand distinct CDR3 sequences, roughly a quarter of which appear only once. This CDR3 has 15 residues. V gave up 3 bases and J gave up 6 bases, with 16 bases separating them. Germline assignment: CDR1 SEHNR and CDR2 FQNEAQ (reference sequence). This clonotype was seen at least ten times. Its antigen is unknown. The TCR sequence derives from a human donor in good health. Some libraries in this study had Jurkat cell RNA spiked in. What was sequenced was naive CD8+ T cells from blood, with Jurkat cell RNA spiked in. Subset here: FACS-sorted CD8+CD4-CCR7+CD45RA+ naive T cells. The chain carries TRBV7-9 and TRBJ2-3; weak D call: TRBD1 (6 bases). CDR3 region: CASSLETTGSDTQYF. CDR3 coding DNA: TGTGCCAGCAGCTTGGAAACAACAGGGTCCGATACGCAGTATTTT.